Below are 17 T cell receptor beta chains sequenced from a single sample in a study of circulating and synovial CD4+ cells in juvenile arthritis. Assay: immunoSEQ multiplex PCR; the TCRdb copy retains only in-frame clones and omits some. The table records around 31,000 clones, 95% of them present only once. The sequenced sample was CD4+ T cells from blood. The receptors originated from a human donor with juvenile idiopathic arthritis.

V and J are TRBV5-1 and TRBJ2-5; 11 bases are a match to TRBD1. TRBJ2-7 matches the DNA end more closely, so the J call is doubtful. The CDR3 sequence is 15 residues long. Germline CDR1 SGHRS, CDR2 YFSETQ. The CDR3 reads CASSLGTGGDYEQYF. The CDR3 coding sequence is TGCGCCAGCAGCTTGGGGACAGGGGGCGACTACGAGCAGTACTTC.

This chain uses TRBV2 with TRBJ1-6; 10 nucleotides agree with TRBD1. The CDR3 covers 14 residues. V gave up 6 bases and J gave up 10 bases; unmatched junction bases: 6. Per the germline V gene, CDR1 is SNHLY and CDR2 is FYNNEI. The CDR3 DNA is TGTGCCAGCAGCATGACAGGGGGCAGATCACCCCTCCACTTT. It translates to CASSMTGGRSPLHF.

CDR3 sequence reads: CASSPGNSGNTIYF. The CDR3 DNA sequence: TGTGCCAGCAGTCCAGGGAATTCGGGAAACACCATATATTTT. V gene TRBV7-9 combines with J gene TRBJ1-3; D perhaps matches TRBD1 (5 bases). V was trimmed by 6 bases and J by 4 bases, leaving 13 bases between them. This CDR3 has 14 residues. Germline V CDR1 and CDR2: SEHNR, FQNEAQ (reference sequence).

This chain links TRBV11-2 with TRBJ2-1; 11 bases are shared with TRBD1. CDR1 and CDR2 from the germline V gene are SGHAT and FQNNGV. This CDR3 has 15 residues. V dropped 3 bases and J dropped 7; count of bases not matched to a gene: 5. The CDR3 spells CASSFGTGGSNEQFF. The DNA of the CDR3 is TGTGCCAGCAGCTTTGGGACAGGGGGTAGTAATGAGCAGTTCTTC.

This clone was observed a single time. V gene TRBV2 combines with J gene TRBJ2-5; D is perhaps TRBD2 (6 bases). V lost 6 bases, J lost 4 bases, and 18 bases lay in between. The germline gives CDR1 SNHLY, CDR2 FYNNEI. There are 15 residues in the CDR3. CDR3 region: CASSRTTSKGETQYF. CDR3 in DNA: TGTGCCAGCAGCCGGACTACTTCTAAGGGAGAGACCCAGTACTTC. The whole variable domain, filled in from reference TRBV2 and TRBJ2-5, reads EPEVTQTPSHQVTQMGQEVILRCVPISNHLYFYWYRQILGQKVEFLVSFYNNEISEKSEIFDDQFSVERPDGSNFTLKIRSTKLEDSAMYFCASSRTTSKGETQYFGPGTRLLVL.

This clone was seen only once. V and J are TRBV2 and TRBJ1-2; TRBD1 might be the D (5 bases). The germline V gene encodes CDR1 SNHLY and CDR2 FYNNEI. This CDR3 has 13 residues. The germline V and J ends were trimmed by 4 bases and 4 bases, with 10 bases remaining between them. The CDR3 reads CASSVADSYGYTF. CDR3 sequence (DNA): TGTGCCAGCAGTGTCGCCGACAGCTATGGCTACACCTTC.

With respect to this clone: The same CDR3 arises from other DNA sequences in this sample as well. The chain combines TRBV5-1 with TRBJ1-6, with a weak D call TRBD1 (6 bases). The germline V gene has CDR1 SGHRS and CDR2 YFSETQ. The CDR3 sequence is 14 residues long. The V and J ends lost 5 bases and 7 bases respectively, with 13 bases between them. As DNA, the CDR3 is TGCGCCAGCAGTTCCGGGACAAAGAATTCACCCCTCCACTTT. Amino acids: CASSSGTKNSPLHF.

The rearrangement joins TRBV28 to TRBJ1-4, with a weak D call TRBD1 (6 bases). The CDR3 length is 15 residues. Germline V CDR1 and CDR2: MDHEN, SYDVKM. V was clipped by 5 bases and J by 0 bases, with 10 bases between them. CDR3 protein: CASSLQGATNEKLFF. CDR3 DNA: TGTGCCAGCAGTCTACAGGGTGCAACTAATGAAAAACTGTTTTTT.

The V and J genes are TRBV9 and TRBJ1-4; TRBD1 agrees at 11 bases. The V gene end was trimmed by 3 bases and the J gene end by 10 bases; junction bases not matched to a gene: 5. Germline CDR1 reads SGDLS; CDR2 reads YYNGEE. This CDR3 has 14 amino acids. The CDR3 nucleotides are TGTGCCAGCAGCGCCCCGGGGACAGGGGGAAAACTGTTTTTT. Protein: CASSAPGTGGKLFF.

This sequence joins TRBV25-1 and TRBJ2-2, with 7 bases matching TRBD2. This CDR3 spans 17 amino acids. Germline V lookup: CDR1 MGHDK, CDR2 SYGVNS. The trim removed 0 bases at V and 5 bases at J, leaving 9 bases unmatched. CDR3 bases: TGTGCCAGCAGTGAATATGCTGGCGGGAGCCCAACCGGGGAGCTGTTTTTT. Protein sequence: CASSEYAGGSPTGELFF.

V gene TRBV28 combines with J gene TRBJ1-1; TRBD1 matches 7 bases. V dropped 10 bases and J dropped 7; count of bases not matched to a gene: 15. Per germline, CDR1 MDHEN and CDR2 SYDVKM. The CDR3 runs 14 residues. The CDR3 coding sequence is TGTGCCACCGAACTCGGACAGGCCGGAAGTGAAGCTTTCTTT. Translation gives CATELGQAGSEAFF.

The chain carries TRBV14 and TRBJ2-3, with 7 bases lining up with TRBD2. CDR1 SGHDN and CDR2 FVKESK come from the germline V gene. The CDR3 contains 15 residues. Germline trimming cut 4 bases from V and 0 bases from J; bases unmatched to any gene: 4. The CDR3 loop reads CASSRKRGSTDTQYF. The CDR3 bases are TGTGCCAGCAGCCGGAAGCGGGGAAGCACAGATACGCAGTATTTT.

The rearrangement links TRBV7-8 to TRBJ2-1, with 8 bases matching TRBD2. The J segment lost 6 bases and the V segment lost 4 bases, leaving 8 bases of the junction unmatched. Germline V gene data show CDR1 as SGHVS and CDR2 as FQNEAQ. The CDR3 contains 15 residues. CDR3 sequence: CASSSGLARRNEQFF. The CDR3 DNA is TGTGCCAGCAGCTCTGGACTAGCCCGACGCAATGAGCAGTTCTTC.

V usage is TRBV30 and J usage is TRBJ1-5; D unclear. This CDR3 contains 12 residues. Germline V gene data show CDR1 as GTSNPN and CDR2 as SVGIG (reference sequence). V lost 0 bases, J lost 6 bases, and 6 bases lay in between. The CDR3 DNA reads TGTGCCTGGAGTGTACCGGGTCAGCCCCAGCATTTT. Encoded protein: CAWSVPGQPQHF.

The chain is built from TRBV5-6 and TRBJ2-1; perhaps TRBD2 as D (6 bases). The V gene's germline CDR1 is SGHDT and CDR2 YYEEEE. The CDR3 spans 13 residues. Trimming removed 2 bases from V and 9 bases from J, with 12 bases in between. This CDR3 reads CASSLGRDGEQFF. As DNA, the CDR3 is TGTGCCAGCAGCTTAGGGCGGGACGGTGAGCAGTTCTTC.

V and J are TRBV19 and TRBJ1-1; D is uncertain. Germline CDR1 and CDR2: LNHDA and SQIVND (reference sequence). The V end was cut by 1 base, the J end by 8 bases, with 5 bases between. This CDR3 spans 11 amino acids. The CDR3 region is CASSIAREAFF. DNA of the CDR3: TGTGCCAGTAGTATAGCTAGAGAAGCTTTCTTT. Complete variable domain (other parts from reference TRBV19 and TRBJ1-1): DGGITQSPKYLFRKEGQNVTLSCEQNLNHDAMYWYRQDPGQGLRLIYYSQIVNDFQKGDIAEGYSVSREKKESFPLTVTSAQKNPTAFYLCASSIAREAFFGQGTRLTVV.

The chain is built from TRBV19 and TRBJ2-3, with 8 bases lining up with TRBD1. CDR3 size: 15 residues. Germline CDR1 and CDR2: LNHDA and SQIVND (reference sequence). Germline trimming cut 4 bases from V and 1 base from J; bases unmatched to any gene: 4. The CDR3, as DNA: TGTGCCAGTAGTACCGGGACAGGCCGCACAGATACGCAGTATTTT. It yields the protein CASSTGTGRTDTQYF.